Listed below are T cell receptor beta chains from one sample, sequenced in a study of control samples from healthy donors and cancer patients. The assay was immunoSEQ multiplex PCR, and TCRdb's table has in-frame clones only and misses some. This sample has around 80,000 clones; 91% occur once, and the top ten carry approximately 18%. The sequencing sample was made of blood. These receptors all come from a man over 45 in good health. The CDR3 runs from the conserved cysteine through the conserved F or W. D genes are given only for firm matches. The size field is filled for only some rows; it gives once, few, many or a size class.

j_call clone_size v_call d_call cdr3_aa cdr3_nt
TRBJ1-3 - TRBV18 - CASSPPRRYSGNTIYF TGTGCCAGCTCACCCCCCCGGAGGTACTCTGGAAACACCATATATTTT
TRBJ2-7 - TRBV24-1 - CATSQGYEQYF TGTGCCACCTCCCAAGGCTACGAGCAGTACTTC
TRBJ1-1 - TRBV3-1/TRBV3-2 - CASSPTGLGAEAFF TGTGCCAGCAGCCCCACAGGGTTAGGCGCTGAAGCTTTCTTT
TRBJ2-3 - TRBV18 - CASSPPSEDTQYF TGTGCCAGCTCACCACCTAGCGAAGATACGCAGTATTTT
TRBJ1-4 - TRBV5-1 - CASKKQGWDNEKLFF TGCGCCAGTAAAAAACAGGGTTGGGATAATGAAAAACTGTTTTTT
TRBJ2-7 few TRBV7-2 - CASSLEGLSYEQYF TGTGCCAGCAGCTTAGAGGGTCTTTCCTACGAGCAGTACTTC
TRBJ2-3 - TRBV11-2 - CASSLGGDTQYF TGTGCCAGCAGCTTAGGGGGGGATACGCAGTATTTT
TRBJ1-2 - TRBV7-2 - CASSFWGANYGYTF TGTGCCAGCAGCTTTTGGGGGGCCAACTATGGCTACACCTTC
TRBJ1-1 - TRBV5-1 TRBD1 CASSLGEGPGQGTEAFF TGCGCCAGCAGCTTGGGTGAAGGACCGGGACAGGGCACTGAAGCTTTCTTT
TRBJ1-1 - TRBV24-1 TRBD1 CATSDPTGFEAFF TGTGCCACCAGTGACCCGACAGGGTTTGAAGCTTTCTTT
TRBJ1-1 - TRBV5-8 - CASSLSTTEAFF TGTGCCAGCAGCCTATCGACCACTGAAGCTTTCTTT
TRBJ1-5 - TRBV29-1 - CSVGGGPSNQPQHF TGCAGCGTGGGAGGGGGACCCAGCAATCAGCCCCAGCATTTT
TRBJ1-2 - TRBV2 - CATGTLRDGYTF TGTGCCACCGGGACCTTGAGGGATGGCTACACCTTC
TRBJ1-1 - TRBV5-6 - CASSLLRGTEAFF TGTGCCAGCAGCTTACTGCGGGGCACTGAAGCTTTCTTT
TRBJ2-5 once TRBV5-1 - CASAPTAQETQYF TGCGCCAGCGCCCCCACAGCTCAAGAGACCCAGTACTTC
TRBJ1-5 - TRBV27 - CASSFYGQPQHF TGTGCCAGCAGTTTTTATGGGCAGCCCCAGCATTTT
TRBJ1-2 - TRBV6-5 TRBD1 CASSYSAGGGYGYTF TGTGCCAGCAGTTACTCAGCAGGGGGTGGCTATGGCTACACCTTC
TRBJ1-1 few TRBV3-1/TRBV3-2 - CASSQRSTEAFF TGTGCCAGCAGCCAAAGGAGCACTGAAGCTTTCTTT
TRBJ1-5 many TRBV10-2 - CASSEAQGPQHF TGCGCCAGCAGTGAGGCCCAGGGGCCCCAGCATTTT
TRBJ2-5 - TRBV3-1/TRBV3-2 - CASSQDLNLPGAYQETQYF TGTGCCAGCAGCCAAGATCTTAATTTGCCAGGAGCGTACCAAGAGACCCAGTACTTC
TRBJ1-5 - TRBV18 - CASSPERREQPQHF TGTGCCAGCTCGCCCGAGCGGCGGGAACAGCCCCAGCATTTT
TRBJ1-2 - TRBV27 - CASSRASGGGYGYTF TGTGCCAGCAGCCGCGCTAGTGGAGGAGGCTATGGCTACACCTTC
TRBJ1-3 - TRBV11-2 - CASSLKMSHIYF TGTGCCAGCAGCTTAAAAATGTCTCACATATATTTT
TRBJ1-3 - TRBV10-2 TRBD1 CASSRGTGGFGNTIYF TGCGCCAGCAGTCGAGGGACAGGGGGCTTTGGAAACACCATATATTTT
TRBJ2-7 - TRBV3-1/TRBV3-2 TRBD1 CASSLGTGSYEQYF TGTGCCAGCAGCCTCGGGACAGGCTCCTACGAGCAGTACTTC
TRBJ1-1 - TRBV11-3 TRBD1 CASSPLQGESAVF TGTGCCAGCAGCCCACTACAGGGGGAATCGGCGGTCTTT
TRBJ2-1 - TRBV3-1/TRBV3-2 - CASSQKSYNEQFF TGTGCCAGCAGCCAAAAGTCCTACAATGAGCAGTTCTTC
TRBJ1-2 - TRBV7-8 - CASSLVDGGIGYTF TGTGCCAGCAGCTTAGTGGATGGTGGGATCGGCTACACCTTC
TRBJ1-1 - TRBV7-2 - CASSSGYGGAEAFF TGTGCCAGCAGCTCAGGGTACGGCGGTGCTGAAGCTTTCTTT
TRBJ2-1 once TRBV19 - CASSIFQSSYNEQFF TGTGCCAGTAGTATATTTCAGAGCTCCTACAATGAGCAGTTCTTC
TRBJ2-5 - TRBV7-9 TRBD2 CASSRTSGGAETQYF TGTGCCAGCAGCCGGACTAGCGGGGGAGCGGAGACCCAGTACTTC
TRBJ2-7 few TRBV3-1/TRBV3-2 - CASSQPGISYEQYF TGTGCCAGCAGCCAGCCAGGAATATCCTACGAGCAGTACTTC
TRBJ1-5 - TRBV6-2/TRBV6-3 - CASSPGLTNQPQHF TGTGCCAGCAGTCCGGGACTTACGAATCAGCCCCAGCATTTT
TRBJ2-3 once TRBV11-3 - CASSLEGGTDTQYF TGTGCCAGCAGCTTGGAGGGGGGGACAGATACGCAGTATTTT
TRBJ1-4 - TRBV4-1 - CASRHKLGSTSEKLFF TGCGCCAGCAGACACAAACTCGGGAGTACGTCTGAAAAACTGTTTTTT
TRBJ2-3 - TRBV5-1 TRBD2 CASSLVVAGGPDTQYF TGCGCCAGCAGCTTGGTAGTAGCGGGGGGGCCAGATACGCAGTATTTT
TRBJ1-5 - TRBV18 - CASSPPEGLDQPQHF TGTGCCAGCTCACCACCGGAGGGGCTAGATCAGCCCCAGCATTTT
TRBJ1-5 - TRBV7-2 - CASSLETGPNQPQHF TGTGCCAGCAGCTTAGAAACAGGACCAAATCAGCCCCAGCATTTT
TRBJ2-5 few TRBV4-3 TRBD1 CASSQGGQGGGETQYF TGCGCCAGCAGCCAAGGAGGACAGGGAGGTGGGGAGACCCAGTACTTC
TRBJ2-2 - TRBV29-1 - CSVVPNTGELFF TGCAGCGTTGTACCGAACACCGGGGAGCTGTTTTTT